The TCR beta chain under discussion was sequenced for a study of technical replicates of blood from several donors (dated by TCRdb to 2016 to 2017). With regard to this clone: It lacks a known antigen. Base qualities are not provided; no much larger clone lies one nucleotide away.

CDR1 and CDR2 are drawn from the germline V gene: MDHEN, SYDVKM. V is shortened by 7 bases, J by 4 bases, and the region joining them spans 14 bases. Counted from cysteine to phenylalanine, this CDR3 has 14 amino acids. The CDR3 DNA has 42 bases and is translated from base 1. To prepare the library, the immunoSEQ multiplex PCR assay was applied. This immuneACCESS table, as held by TCRdb, lists in-frame sequences with V and J called but not all clones. Of the missing ones, under half trace to an unresolved V gene in checked studies; the others have no known cause. The sample data list approximately 82,000 clones, and roughly 92% of these were observed just once. The top ten clones comprise under 0.3% of the sample.

This sequence was found in a human donor in good health. Recombination joined TRBV28 with TRBJ1-5; TRBD1 could be the D gene, as 6 bases match. Material: T cells isolated from PBMCs. The DNA sequence reads TGTGCCAGCACAAGGGGGGGCGCGAATCAGCCCCAGCATTTT. This codes for CASTRGGANQPQHF.